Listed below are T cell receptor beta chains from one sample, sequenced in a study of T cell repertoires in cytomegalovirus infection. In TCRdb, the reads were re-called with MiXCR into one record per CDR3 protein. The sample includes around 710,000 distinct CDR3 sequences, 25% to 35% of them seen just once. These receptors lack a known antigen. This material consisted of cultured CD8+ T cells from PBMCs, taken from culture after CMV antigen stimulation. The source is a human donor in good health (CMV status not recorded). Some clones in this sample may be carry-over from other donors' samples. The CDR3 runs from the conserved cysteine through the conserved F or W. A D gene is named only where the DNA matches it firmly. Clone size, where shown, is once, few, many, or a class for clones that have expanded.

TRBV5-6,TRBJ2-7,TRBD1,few,CASSRGQDPLSSYEQYF,TGTGCCAGCAGCCGAGGACAGGACCCCCTTAGCTCCTACGAGCAGTACTTC
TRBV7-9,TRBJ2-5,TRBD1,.,CASSHRDSYQETQYF,TGTGCCAGCAGCCACCGGGACAGCTATCAAGAGACCCAGTACTTC
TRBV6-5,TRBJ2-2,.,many,CASSYDRKAGELFF,TGTGCCAGCAGTTACGACAGGAAAGCCGGGGAGCTGTTTTTT
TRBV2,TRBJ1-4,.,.,CASLNRNEKLFF,TGTGCCAGCTTAAACAGGAATGAAAAACTGTTTTTT
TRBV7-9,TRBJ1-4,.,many,CASTPGRDEEKLFF,TGTGCCAGTACACCAGGACGGGATGAGGAAAAACTGTTTTTT
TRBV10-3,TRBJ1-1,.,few,CAISESGLQNTEAFF,TGTGCCATCAGTGAGTCGGGGTTACAAAACACTGAAGCTTTCTTT
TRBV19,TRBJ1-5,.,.,CASSPYNQPQHF,TGTGCCAGTAGTCCCTACAATCAGCCCCAGCATTTT
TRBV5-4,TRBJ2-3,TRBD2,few,CASSVGLATTDTQYF,TGTGCCAGCAGCGTGGGACTAGCAACCACAGATACGCAGTATTTT
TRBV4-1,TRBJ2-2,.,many,CASSWGLPPTGELFF,TGCGCCAGCAGCTGGGGCCTTCCCCCCACCGGGGAGCTGTTTTTT
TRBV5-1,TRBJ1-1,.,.,CASSAETMNTEAFF,TGCGCCAGCAGCGCGGAAACCATGAACACTGAAGCTTTCTTT
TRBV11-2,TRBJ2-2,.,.,CASTLTWTANTGELFF,TGTGCCAGCACACTGACTTGGACAGCCAACACCGGGGAGCTGTTTTTT
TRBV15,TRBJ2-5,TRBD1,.,CATSGTGGKETQYF,TGTGCCACCAGCGGGACAGGGGGAAAGGAGACCCAGTACTTC
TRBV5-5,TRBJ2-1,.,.,CASSNLGSSYNEQFF,TGTGCCAGCAGCAACTTAGGGAGCTCCTACAATGAGCAGTTCTTC
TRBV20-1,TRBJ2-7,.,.,CSARDRTPNYEQYF,TGCAGTGCTAGAGATCGGACTCCCAACTACGAGCAGTACTTC
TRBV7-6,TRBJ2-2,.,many,CASRSRRGKETGELFF,TGTGCCAGCAGATCCAGACGGGGGAAGGAAACCGGGGAGCTGTTTTTT
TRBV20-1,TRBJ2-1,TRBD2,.,CSARGPSGATYNEQFF,TGCAGTGCTAGGGGGCCTAGCGGGGCGACCTACAATGAGCAGTTCTTC
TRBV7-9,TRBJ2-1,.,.,CASSSTGPPGQFF,TGTGCCAGCAGCTCCACAGGGCCCCCGGGGCAGTTCTTC
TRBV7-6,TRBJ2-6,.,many,CASSLSPGANVLTF,TGTGCCAGCAGCTTAAGCCCTGGGGCCAACGTCCTGACTTTC
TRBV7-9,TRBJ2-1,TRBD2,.,CASSLGASGFNEQSF,TGTGCCAGCAGCTTAGGAGCTAGCGGGTTTAATGAGCAGTCCTTC
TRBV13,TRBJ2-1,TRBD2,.,CASNPVGLAGGAEQFF,TGTGCCAGCAACCCGGTCGGACTAGCGGGGGGCGCTGAGCAGTTCTTC
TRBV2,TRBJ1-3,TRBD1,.,CASSEGQGFGNTIYF,TGTGCCAGCAGTGAGGGACAGGGTTTTGGAAACACCATATATTTT
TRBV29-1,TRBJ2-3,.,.,CSAPERTESHTDTQYF,TGCAGCGCCCCGGAACGGACAGAGAGTCACACAGATACGCAGTATTTT
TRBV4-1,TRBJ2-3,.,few,CASSQGTVPTDTQYF,TGCGCCAGCAGCCAAGGGACGGTCCCCACAGATACGCAGTATTTT
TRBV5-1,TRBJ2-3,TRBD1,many,CATSLGQGVPDTQYF,TGCGCCACATCTCTGGGACAGGGGGTACCAGATACGCAGTATTTT
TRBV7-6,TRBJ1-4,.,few,CAVASATNEKLFF,TGTGCCGTAGCTTCTGCAACTAATGAAAAACTGTTTTTT
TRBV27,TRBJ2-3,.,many,CASSLIGDTQYF,TGTGCCAGCAGCTTGATAGGGGATACGCAGTATTTT
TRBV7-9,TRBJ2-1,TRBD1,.,CASSIRDSANNEQFF,TGTGCCAGCAGCATCCGGGACAGTGCGAACAATGAGCAGTTCTTC
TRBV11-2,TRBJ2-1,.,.,CASSSDSPAYNEQFF,TGTGCCAGCAGCTCGGACAGTCCGGCCTACAATGAGCAGTTCTTC
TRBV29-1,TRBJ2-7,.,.,CSVARGIEQYF,TGCAGCGTTGCAAGAGGGATCGAGCAGTACTTC
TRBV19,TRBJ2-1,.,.,CASKVRGLDNEQFF,TGTGCCAGTAAGGTCCGAGGGCTAGACAATGAGCAGTTCTTC
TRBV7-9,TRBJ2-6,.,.,CASSPGTLASGANVLTF,TGTGCCAGCAGCCCGGGGACACTAGCCTCTGGGGCCAACGTCCTGACTTTC
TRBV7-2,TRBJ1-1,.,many,CASSLDREGNTEAFF,TGTGCCAGCAGCTTAGACAGGGAAGGGAACACTGAAGCTTTCTTT
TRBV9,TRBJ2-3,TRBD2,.,CASSVGLALFTDTQYF,TGTGCCAGCAGCGTAGGACTAGCCCTATTCACAGATACGCAGTATTTT
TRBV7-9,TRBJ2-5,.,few,CASSLGASQTGAGETQYF,TGTGCCAGCAGCTTAGGCGCCTCCCAAACGGGGGCAGGAGAGACCCAGTACTTC
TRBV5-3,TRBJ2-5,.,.,CASAMEVAEETQYF,TGTGCCAGCGCAATGGAGGTGGCAGAAGAGACCCAGTACTTC
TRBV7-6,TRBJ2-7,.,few,CASSLLSAPTTHYEQYF,TGTGCCAGCAGCTTACTTTCTGCCCCAACTACCCACTACGAGCAGTACTTC
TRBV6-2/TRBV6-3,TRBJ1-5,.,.,CASTGRSNQPQHF,TGTGCCAGCACGGGCAGGAGCAATCAGCCCCAGCATTTT
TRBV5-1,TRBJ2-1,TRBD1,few,CASSLGPRDSSYNEQFF,TGCGCCAGCAGCTTGGGCCCTCGGGACAGCTCCTACAATGAGCAGTTCTTC
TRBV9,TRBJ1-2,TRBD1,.,CASSPGQVHGYTF,TGTGCCAGCAGCCCAGGACAGGTCCATGGCTACACCTTC
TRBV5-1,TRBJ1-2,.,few,CASSAGGAGYGYTF,TGCGCCAGCAGCGCGGGAGGGGCTGGCTATGGCTACACCTTC
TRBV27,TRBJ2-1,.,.,CASSWDANSNEQFF,TGTGCCAGCAGTTGGGACGCGAATTCGAATGAGCAGTTCTTC
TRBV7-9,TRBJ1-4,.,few,CASSSPDRNEKLFF,TGTGCCAGCAGCTCCCCGGACCGTAATGAAAAACTGTTTTTT
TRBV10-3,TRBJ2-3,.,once,CAITSAPDTQYF,TGTGCCATCACCTCAGCTCCAGATACGCAGTATTTT
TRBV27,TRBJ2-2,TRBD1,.,CASSYRTGGTGELFF,TGTGCCAGCAGTTACCGGACAGGGGGAACCGGGGAGCTGTTTTTT
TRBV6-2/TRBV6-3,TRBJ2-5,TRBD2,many,CASALRGLKTQYF,TGTGCATCAGCCTTGCGGGGGTTGAAGACCCAGTACTTC
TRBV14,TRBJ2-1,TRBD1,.,CASSYRDRGHEQFF,TGTGCCAGCAGCTACCGGGACAGGGGACATGAGCAGTTCTTC
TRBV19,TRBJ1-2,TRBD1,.,CASTTWDRQDYGYTF,TGTGCCAGTACCACCTGGGACAGGCAAGACTATGGCTACACCTTC
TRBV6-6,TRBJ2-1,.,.,CASSGGEVYTYNEQFF,TGTGCCAGCAGTGGGGGAGAGGTATACACCTACAATGAGCAGTTCTTC
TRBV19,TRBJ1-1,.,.,CASSLTPLTEAFF,TGTGCCAGTAGTTTGACACCTCTCACTGAAGCTTTCTTT